This TCR beta chain was profiled in a study of T cell responses to AZD1222 COVID-19 vaccine. Sequencing was performed with immunoSEQ multiplex PCR; in TCRdb, only in-frame clones are kept and a portion is missing. The table records 150,000 to 200,000 clones, approximately 91% of them present only once. Findings and limits, study-wide: Sampling that yielded the repertoires occurred only after the peak T cell response. CD4 TCRs covered the whole spike, strongest at regions 160-218 and 743-854.

Comment on this clone: What it recognizes is unknown.

Per the germline V gene, CDR1 is SGHTA and CDR2 is FQGNSA. The CDR3 is 15 amino acids. V was trimmed by 0 bases and J by 0 bases, leaving 3 bases between them. The chain recombines TRBV7-2 with TRBJ2-6; D is unresolved. The sample in question was peripheral blood, obtained on day 0 of AZD1222 vaccination. This TCR was sampled from an adult in good health. Here the CDR3 DNA reads TGTGCCAGCAGCTTAGCTCCCTCTGGGGCCAACGTCCTGACTTTC. Its protein product is CASSLAPSGANVLTF.